One sample yielded the 17 T cell receptor beta chains listed below, sequenced in a study of identical twins. TCRdb analysed the 5' RACE reads with MiXCR anew, one entry per CDR3 protein. The sample lists 520,000 or so distinct CDR3 sequences; 22% were seen once. The sample was also reused in another study, on T cells expressing NK-cell markers.

The sequenced sample consisted of CD4+ T cells sorted from blood. Receptors originate from a woman between 18 and 30 years old in good health.

In its sample, this clonotype was seen a few times. The rearrangement uses TRBV5-4 and TRBJ1-1, with a weak D call TRBD1 (6 bases). This CDR3 region has 16 residues. Germline assignment: CDR1 SGHNT and CDR2 YYREEE (reference sequence). Trimming took off 0 bases at V and 4 bases at J, with 16 bases between the two ends. DNA for the CDR3: TGTGCCAGCAGCTTGGCTGGCGGGGGGCGTTTCACTGAAGCTTTCTTT. Protein sequence: CASSLAGGGRFTEAFF.

The V call is TRBV27, the J call TRBJ2-3; perhaps D is TRBD1 or TRBD2 (5 bases each). Per germline, CDR1 MNHEY and CDR2 SMNVEV (reference sequence). The CDR3 is 15 amino acids. Trimming stripped 6 bases from V and 0 bases from J, with 13 bases between. CDR3 amino acids: CASSPGTYSTDTQYF. The CDR3 DNA sequence: TGTGCCAGCAGCCCCGGGACGTACAGCACAGATACGCAGTATTTT.

This clonotype has a count of ten or more. The chain couples TRBV7-9 to TRBJ1-2; D is uncertain. V lost 5 bases and J 6 bases, leaving 13 bases between the germline ends. CDR3 size: 13 residues. Germline V CDR1 and CDR2: SEHNR, FQNEAQ (reference sequence). The CDR3 nucleotides read TGTGCCAGCAGCCCACAAGGGAGGGATGGCTACACCTTC. Translating it yields CASSPQGRDGYTF. Variable domain in full (rest from reference TRBV7-9 and TRBJ1-2): DTGVSQNPRHKITKRGQNVTFRCDPISEHNRLYWYRQTLGQGPEFLTYFQNEAQLEKSRLLSDRFSAERPKGSFSTLEIQRTEQGDSAMYLCASSPQGRDGYTFGSGTRLTVV.

The chain employs TRBV15 and TRBJ2-4, with 9 bases identical to TRBD1. Germline CDR1 is LNHNV and CDR2 is YYDKDF (reference sequence). V dropped 3 bases and J dropped 1; count of bases not matched to a gene: 10. This CDR3 has 18 amino acids. The CDR3 protein is CATSRDRVQGAAKNIQYF. The CDR3 DNA follows: TGTGCCACCAGCAGGGATAGGGTACAGGGGGCGGCCAAAAACATTCAGTACTTC.

The rearrangement links TRBV10-3 to TRBJ1-1, with D maybe TRBD1 (6 bases). The CDR3 length is 13 residues. V gave up 7 bases and J gave up 3 bases, with 12 bases separating them. In germline, CDR1 is ENHRY, CDR2 SYGVKD. CDR3 nucleotide sequence: TGTGCCATCAAGTTTCGGACAGACACTGAAGCTTTCTTT. Its translation is CAIKFRTDTEAFF.

This sequence joins TRBV10-3 and TRBJ1-2; D is undetermined. The V and J ends lost 3 bases and 2 bases respectively, with 10 bases between them. The CDR3 sequence is 14 residues long. Per germline, CDR1 ENHRY and CDR2 SYGVKD. This CDR3 is CAISDSDGNYGYTF. The CDR3 bases are TGTGCCATCAGTGACTCGGACGGGAACTATGGCTACACCTTC.

This clonotype was recorded a few times. This sequence joins TRBV6-1 and TRBJ2-1, with D possibly being TRBD1 or TRBD2 (5 bases each). The CDR3 totals 15 residues. Trimming cost V 7 bases and J 8 bases, with 21 bases left between them. Germline CDR1 reads MNHNS; CDR2 reads SASEGT. The CDR3 bases are TGTGCCAGCACTCCTGGACGGACACTGGGGGATGAGCAGTTCTTC. Translation gives CASTPGRTLGDEQFF.

V usage is TRBV4-3 and J usage is TRBJ2-5, with 7 bases identical to TRBD1. V was pared by 2 bases and J by 8 bases, with 5 bases of the junction left unmatched. CDR1 and CDR2 (germline): LGHNA, YSLEER. The CDR3 runs to 13 residues. CDR3 sequence reads: CASSQRTGRTQYF. CDR3 in DNA: TGCGCCAGCAGCCAACGGACAGGCCGCACCCAGTACTTC.

The chain carries TRBV12-3 or TRBV12-4 and TRBJ2-1; 10 bases line up with TRBD2. This CDR3 is 15 amino acids long. J was trimmed by 6 bases and V by 6 bases; bases with no gene match: 8. CDR3: CASSKSGRATNEQFF. The CDR3 region has the DNA TGTGCCAGCAGCAAGAGCGGGAGGGCCACCAATGAGCAGTTCTTC.

This clonotype has a handful of counts. This sequence joins TRBV21-1 and TRBJ2-7; the D call in the table, TRBD1, was not verified against the DNA. TRBV21-1 is described as a pseudogene. This CDR3 is built from 14 residues. CDR3 loop: CASSSGAPSYEQYF. CDR3 nucleotides: TGTGCCAGCAGCAGCGGGGCTCCCTCCTACGAGCAGTACTTC.

V and J are TRBV12-3 or TRBV12-4 and TRBJ2-7; perhaps TRBD2 as D (5 bases). V lost 8 bases and J 9 bases, leaving 17 bases between the germline ends. CDR3 length equals 12 residues. The CDR3 nucleotides are TGTGCCAGCGGAGGTAGAGTACAGCGGCAGTACTTC. It translates to CASGGRVQRQYF.

There are a few counts of this clonotype. The chain carries TRBV20-1 and TRBJ2-7; D not certain. CDR1 and CDR2 (germline): DFQATT, SNEGSKA (reference sequence). CDR3 length equals 12 residues. The V and J ends lost 5 bases and 4 bases respectively, with 12 bases between them. CDR3 loop: CSAGRLTYEQYF. Written as DNA, the CDR3 is TGCAGTGCTGGACGGTTGACTTACGAGCAGTACTTC.

The chain uses TRBV20-1 and TRBJ2-3; TRBD2 aligns across 7 bases. CDR3 length: 16 amino acids. V trimming: 0 bases; J trimming: 4 bases; junction bases outside the gene matches: 10. Germline-derived CDR1 and CDR2 are DFQATT and SNEGSKA (reference sequence). The CDR3 DNA follows: TGCAGTGCTAGAGATCTAGGGAGGGTGTCCCCAGATACGCAGTATTTT. It specifies CSARDLGRVSPDTQYF.

This clonotype was counted between two and nine times. The V and J genes are TRBV5-1 and TRBJ2-7; D gene uncertain. The germline V and J ends were trimmed by 0 bases and 3 bases, with 7 bases remaining between them. Germline lookup yields CDR1 SGHRS and CDR2 YFSETQ. This CDR3 region has 13 residues. CDR3 in DNA: TGCGCCAGCAGCTTGGCAAATAACTACGAGCAGTACTTC. It yields the protein CASSLANNYEQYF.

Written as DNA, the CDR3 is TGTGCCAGCAGCCAGGCAGGGGCGGGCAATGAGCAGTTCTTC. Amino acid sequence: CASSQAGAGNEQFF. The chain uses TRBV12-3 or TRBV12-4 and TRBJ2-1; D might be TRBD1 (6 bases). Trimming pared 6 bases from V and 6 bases from J, leaving 15 bases between. The CDR3 has 14 amino acids.

This clonotype was recorded a few times. The chain recombines TRBV29-1 with TRBJ2-5, with D possibly TRBD2 on 6 matching bases. The CDR3 is 10 amino acids. Germline-derived CDR1 and CDR2 are SQVTM and ANQGSEA. The DNA of the CDR3 is TGCGTCTGCGGGGACGAGACCCAGTACTTC. As protein: CVCGDETQYF.

This clonotype was picked up a small number of times. The DNA of the CDR3 is TGCAGTGCTAGAGATAGGGTAGATACGCAGTATTTT. Protein sequence: CSARDRVDTQYF. The chain joins TRBV20-1 to TRBJ2-3; no clear D gene. CDR3 size: 12 residues. Germline V lookup: CDR1 DFQATT, CDR2 SNEGSKA (reference sequence). V was cut by 0 bases and J by 5 bases, with 6 bases left in between.